The 20 T cell receptor beta chains given below trace back to one sample, sequenced in a study of blood T cell repertoires in COVID-19. Generated by immunoSEQ multiplex PCR, the TCRdb table keeps only in-frame clones and is missing some. This table holds nearly 200,000 clones, 70% to 90% found once. Source material: peripheral blood. Receptor source: a woman between 65 and 79 years old with acute or convalescent COVID-19.

The chain has TRBV10-3 and TRBJ2-1, with D tentatively TRBD2 (6 bases). This CDR3 spans 11 amino acids. Trimming took 10 bases from V and 6 from J, leaving 10 bases between them. CDR1 and CDR2 (germline): ENHRY, SYGVKD. This chain's CDR3 is CATGVSNEQFF. The CDR3 bases are TGTGCCACGGGAGTTAGCAATGAGCAGTTCTTC.

The chain combines TRBV19 with TRBJ1-2; tentatively, D is TRBD1 (6 bases). CDR1 LNHDA and CDR2 SQIVND come from the germline V gene (reference sequence). Trimming left V 6 bases short and J 3 bases short, with 17 bases between. CDR3 size: 15 residues. CDR3 nucleotide sequence: TGTGCCAGTAGCACTACCGGGACAATCTACTATGGCTACACCTTC. Protein: CASSTTGTIYYGYTF. The variable domain in full, completed from reference TRBV19 and TRBJ1-2, reads DGGITQSPKYLFRKEGQNVTLSCEQNLNHDAMYWYRQDPGQGLRLIYYSQIVNDFQKGDIAEGYSVSREKKESFPLTVTSAQKNPTAFYLCASSTTGTIYYGYTFGSGTRLTVV.

V is TRBV3-1 (or the pseudogene TRBV3-2) and J is TRBJ2-7; 10 positions match TRBD1. Germline CDR1 is LGHDT and CDR2 is YNNKEL (reference sequence). The trim removed 4 bases at V and 1 base at J, leaving 4 bases unmatched. The CDR3 runs 15 residues. DNA for the CDR3: TGTGCCAGCAGCCCCGGGACAGGGGCTTCCTACGAGCAGTACTTC. Its protein is CASSPGTGASYEQYF.

V usage is TRBV5-4 and J usage is TRBJ1-3, with D maybe TRBD1 (6 bases). Trimming left V 4 bases short and J 1 base short, with 9 bases between. The CDR3 extends over 14 amino acids. The germline V gene has CDR1 SGHNT and CDR2 YYREEE (reference sequence). CDR3 region: CASSLQGSGNTIYF. CDR3 coding DNA: TGTGCCAGCAGCCTACAGGGATCTGGAAACACCATATATTTT.

The chain recombines TRBV5-1 with TRBJ2-1; TRBD1 might be the D (5 bases). Trimming left V 2 bases short and J 5 bases short, with 11 bases between. The germline CDR1 and CDR2 sequences are SGHRS and YFSETQ. The CDR3 is 14 amino acids. DNA of the CDR3: TGCGCCAGCAGCTTCGGTACAGGCAACAATGAGCAGTTCTTC. Translated, it gives CASSFGTGNNEQFF.

The V and J genes are TRBV7-2 and TRBJ2-5; 10 positions match TRBD1. CDR1 is SGHTA, CDR2 FQGNSA, per germline. Unmatched junction bases numbered 14, after V lost 3 bases and J lost 4 bases. The CDR3 spans 18 residues. The CDR3 DNA follows: TGTGCCAGCAGCTTCGGGACAGGGGTAGCTCAAACGGGAGAGACCCAGTACTTC. Translating gives CASSFGTGVAQTGETQYF.

This clone turned up a few times. The genes are TRBV2 and TRBJ1-1; perhaps TRBD1 as D (5 bases). The CDR3 is made up of 12 amino acids. CDR1 and CDR2 from the germline V gene are SNHLY and FYNNEI. CDR3 loop: CVGRGGNTEAFF. The CDR3 DNA reads TGTGTCGGTAGGGGAGGGAACACTGAAGCTTTCTTT.

The chain links TRBV28 to TRBJ1-4; D call uncertain. V was shortened by 4 bases and J by 8 bases, with 14 bases between the two germline ends. Germline values: CDR1 MDHEN, CDR2 SYDVKM. This CDR3 has 14 residues. CDR3 nucleotides: TGTGCCAGCAGTTGGGCCGGGGTTAGCGAAAAACTGTTTTTT. This sequence encodes CASSWAGVSEKLFF.

This clone was recorded only once. The chain carries TRBV5-8 and TRBJ2-6; 9 nucleotides agree with TRBD2. Germline V lookup: CDR1 SGHTS, CDR2 YDEGEE. V lost 0 bases, J lost 3 bases, and 7 bases stayed unmatched. This CDR3 region has 18 residues. The CDR3 sequence is CASSLGSGSISGANVLTF. The CDR3 DNA reads TGTGCCAGCAGCTTGGGTAGCGGGAGTATTAGTGGGGCCAACGTCCTGACTTTC.

The rearrangement joins TRBV15 to TRBJ1-4; D possibly corresponds to TRBD1 (5 bases). The CDR3 is made up of 16 amino acids. Germline V gives CDR1 LNHNV, CDR2 YYDKDF (reference sequence). The V end was cut by 3 bases, the J end by 3 bases, with 14 bases between. CDR3 nucleotide sequence: TGTGCCACCAGCAGGGGGGAGGCGGAACCTAATGAAAAACTGTTTTTT. It translates to CATSRGEAEPNEKLFF.

In its sample, this clone was seen once. The V and J genes are TRBV7-2 and TRBJ2-1; 8 nucleotides align to TRBD2. CDR3 length: 16 residues. J gave up 4 bases and V 4 bases, and 9 bases lay outside the gene matches. CDR1 SGHTA and CDR2 FQGNSA come from the germline V gene. CDR3 loop: CASSSTGTRTYNEQFF. The CDR3 bases are TGTGCCAGCAGCTCCACCGGGACTAGGACATACAATGAGCAGTTCTTC.

V is TRBV25-1 and J is TRBJ2-7, with a tentative D call TRBD1 (6 bases). Trimming removed 7 bases at V and 5 bases at J, with 15 bases between. Germline values: CDR1 MGHDK, CDR2 SYGVNS. The CDR3 spans 13 residues. CDR3 residues: CASIGQTNHEQYF. CDR3 bases: TGTGCCAGCATCGGACAGACCAACCACGAGCAGTACTTC.

The chain recombines TRBV10-1 with TRBJ1-4, with D perhaps matching TRBD1 (5 bases). This CDR3 has 16 residues. Germline V gives CDR1 WNHNN, CDR2 SYGVQD (reference sequence). The V end lost 1 base, the J end lost 8 bases, and 17 bases lay between the germline ends. CDR3 nucleotides: TGCGCCAGCAGTGAGTTTCGGGGGTTTGGGTGGGAAAAACTGTTTTTT. Translated, it gives CASSEFRGFGWEKLFF.

The J gene is TRBJ1-6, the V gene TRBV28; maybe TRBD1 (5 bases). Germline loops: CDR1 MDHEN, CDR2 SYDVKM. Trimming removed 7 bases from V and 5 bases from J, with 12 bases in between. The CDR3 sequence is 14 residues long. The CDR3: CASTPPGNNSPLHF. In DNA form, the CDR3 reads TGTGCCAGCACCCCCCCAGGGAATAATTCACCCCTCCACTTT.

For the CDR3, the DNA is TGTGCCAGCTCACCAAGTTCCGATTACAGGGGCGAGACCCAGTACTTC. Protein: CASSPSSDYRGETQYF. This sequence joins TRBV18 and TRBJ2-5; TRBD1 matches 7 bases. With V trimmed by 2 bases and J by 5 bases, 11 bases remained unmatched. Germline CDR1 reads KGHSH; CDR2 reads LQKENI. This CDR3 comprises 16 residues.

The sample holds one count of this clone. This chain connects TRBV5-1 to TRBJ2-1; 10 bases match TRBD1. The CDR3 has 16 amino acids. Per the germline V gene, CDR1 is SGHRS and CDR2 is YFSETQ. V lost 0 bases to trimming and J lost 3 bases; unmatched junction nucleotides: 3. In DNA, the CDR3 is TGCGCCAGCAGCTTGGCCCGGACAGGGGGCTACAATGAGCAGTTCTTC. Its protein is CASSLARTGGYNEQFF.

CDR3 bases: TGTGCCAGCAGTGACTCTACGGTTCGTGGTGGCTACACCTTC. This sequence encodes CASSDSTVRGGYTF. J is TRBJ1-2 and V is TRBV6-4, with D uncertain. V was pared by 0 bases and J by 7 bases, with 12 bases between. CDR3 length: 14 residues. Germline V gene sequence: CDR1 MRHNA, CDR2 SNTAGT.

V and J are TRBV6-5 and TRBJ1-2; 7 bases match TRBD1. This CDR3 comprises 13 residues. The V and J ends lost 2 bases and 13 bases, in that order; junction bases with no gene match: 10. Germline V gene sequence: CDR1 MNHEY, CDR2 SVGAGI. CDR3 loop: CASSYALQGRLTF. In DNA form, the CDR3 reads TGTGCCAGCAGTTACGCCCTACAGGGGCGGCTCACCTTC.

This clone was counted between two and nine times. Compared with germline, one end of the junction differs, possibly owing to a read error. The CDR3 region is CASSPWDRGSVF. Here the CDR3 DNA reads TGTGCCAGCTCACCATGGGACAGGGGATCGGTCTTC. The chain has TRBV18 and TRBJ2-1, with 10 bases lining up with TRBD1. This CDR3 is 12 amino acids long. Germline CDR1 KGHSH, CDR2 LQKENI.

The chain is built from TRBV6-5 and TRBJ2-5; no clear D. V shed 0 bases and J shed 10 bases, with 12 bases lying between them. Germline V CDR1 and CDR2: MNHEY, SVGAGI. CDR3 length equals 13 residues. CDR3 amino acids: CASSYSNVRDQYF. The CDR3 DNA reads as TGTGCCAGCAGTTACTCAAACGTAAGAGACCAGTACTTC.